The 10 T cell receptor beta chains given below trace back to one sample, sequenced in a study of regulatory T cells in long-lasting Graves disease. As to time point: persistent/refractory GD, antithyroid drugs over 5 years with positive TRAb. PBMC-extracted RNA yielded the TCR library. TCR beta libraries were built with iRepertoire HTBI primers and Arm-PCR of CDR3 regions. TCRdb called the multiplex PCR reads again in MiXCR, with one record for every CDR3 protein. The table lists about 660,000 distinct CDR3 sequences, around 30% of them singletons. Here the sequenced sample was peripheral blood mononuclear cells (PBMCs), taken when the disease was refractory, from a patient treated with antithyroid drugs. These receptors all come from a female donor with Graves disease.

With respect to this clonotype: A far larger clone is off by one base, so a read error is likely. The chain employs TRBV2 and TRBJ2-5; D not certain. The CDR3 extends over 12 amino acids. In germline, CDR1 is SNHLY, CDR2 FYNNEI. CDR3 bases: TGTGCCAACAGTTCTTTGGGGGAGACCCAGTACTTC. Its translation: CANSSLGETQYF. The whole variable domain, filled in from reference TRBV2 and TRBJ2-5, reads EPEVTQTPSHQVTQMGQEVILRCVPISNHLYFYWYRQILGQKVEFLVSFYNNEISEKSEIFDDQFSVERPDGSNFTLKIRSTKLEDSAMYFCANSSLGETQYFGPGTRLLVL.

The J gene is TRBJ1-3, the V gene TRBV7-3; TRBD1 matches 9 bases. Losses at the gene ends were 5 bases for V and 0 bases for J; bases not matched to a gene: 8. The CDR3 runs 17 residues. Per germline, CDR1 SGHTA and CDR2 FQGTGA. Written as DNA, the CDR3 is TGTGCCAGCAGCCCCTTGGACAGGGGCGGCTCTGGAAACACCATATATTTT. Protein sequence: CASSPLDRGGSGNTIYF. The complete variable domain, with remaining parts taken from reference TRBV7-3 and TRBJ1-3, reads GAGVSQTPSNKVTEKGKYVELRCDPISGHTALYWYRQSLGQGPEFLIYFQGTGAADDSGLPNDRFFAVRPEGSVSTLKIQRTERGDSAVYLCASSPLDRGGSGNTIYFGEGSWLTVV.

This clonotype showed up just a few times. The chain has TRBV12-3 or TRBV12-4 and TRBJ2-4, with 9 bases lining up with TRBD2. This CDR3 contains 17 residues. V was clipped by 2 bases and J by 1 base; unmatched bases: 6. The CDR3: CASSLMGLAGAKNIQYF. CDR3 DNA sequence: TGTGCCAGCAGTTTAATGGGGCTAGCGGGGGCCAAAAACATTCAGTACTTC.

CDR3 coding DNA: TGTGCCAGCAGTACCGGGACAGGGGACCAGCCCCAGCATTTT. As protein: CASSTGTGDQPQHF. The chain carries TRBV6-1 and TRBJ1-5; 10 bases map to TRBD1. The CDR3 runs to 14 residues. The germline CDR1 and CDR2 sequences are MNHNS and SASEGT. With 5 bases clipped from V and 7 bases from J, the junction kept 5 bases outside the gene matches.

The rearrangement links TRBV30 to TRBJ1-3; 7 positions match TRBD1. CDR1 is GTSNPN and CDR2 is SVGIG in the germline V gene (reference sequence). Trimming cost V 8 bases and J 1 base; bases outside gene matches: 2. This CDR3 comprises 12 residues. The CDR3 DNA is TGTGCCCAGGGGGGATCTGGAAACACCATATATTTT. Translated: CAQGGSGNTIYF.

In this sample, this clonotype turned up once. The genes are TRBV10-3 and TRBJ2-1; 9 bases are shared with TRBD2. Per germline, CDR1 ENHRY and CDR2 SYGVKD. The CDR3 runs to 16 residues. V lost 10 bases, J lost 5 bases, and 15 bases stayed unmatched. In DNA, the CDR3 is TGTGCCAGCAGAGATAGCGGGAGCCCCAAGGACAATGAGCAGTTCTTC. Encoded protein: CASRDSGSPKDNEQFF.

This clonotype was detected many times. The CDR3 loop is CASSLLQGNEKLFF. The CDR3 coding sequence is TGTGCCAGCAGTTTACTACAGGGGAATGAAAAACTGTTTTTT. This chain connects TRBV28 to TRBJ1-4; 7 bases map to TRBD1. The CDR3 consists of 14 residues. V lost 2 bases and J lost 5; bases outside the gene matches: 2. The germline gives CDR1 MDHEN, CDR2 SYDVKM.

The chain couples TRBV20-1 to TRBJ1-1, with 10 bases fitting TRBD1. The V segment lost 1 base and the J segment 0 bases; nucleotides outside the gene matches: 5. Germline V gives CDR1 DFQATT, CDR2 SNEGSKA (reference sequence). CDR3 length: 16 amino acids. CDR3 in amino acids: CSARGPGQGMNTEAFF. DNA of the CDR3: TGCAGTGCTAGAGGCCCGGGACAGGGGATGAACACTGAAGCTTTCTTT.

This clonotype was picked up one time. The genes are TRBV18 and TRBJ1-2; D gene unclear. Germline V CDR1 and CDR2: KGHSH, LQKENI. Trimming took 2 bases from V and 3 from J, leaving 10 bases between them. The CDR3 sequence is 14 residues long. CDR3 DNA: TGTGCCAGCTCACCATCTGACGGCTACTATGGCTACACCTTC. This sequence encodes CASSPSDGYYGYTF.

The gene calls are TRBV28 and TRBJ1-1; D call uncertain. V gave up 6 bases and J gave up 0 bases, with 11 bases separating them. CDR1 MDHEN and CDR2 SYDVKM come from the germline V gene. The CDR3 totals 14 residues. The CDR3 loop is CASRPGYLNTEAFF. The CDR3 region has the DNA TGTGCCAGCAGGCCCGGGTATTTGAACACTGAAGCTTTCTTT.